Below, 30 T cell receptor beta chains from the same sample are listed, as sequenced in a study of read filtering for tumor transcriptome and immune sequencing. This library used roughly 400 ng RNA and molecular barcoded adaptors spanning alpha/delta and beta/gamma chains. TCRdb re-derived calls from the reads in MiXCR, one entry per CDR3 protein. Altogether under 150,000 distinct CDR3 sequences are present, approximately 13% being singletons, with the ten largest covering more than 6.5%. The sample comprised a population of CD138-negative cells sorted from bone marrow. All receptors derive from a donor aged 40 or over with multiple myeloma.

At least ten counts were recorded for this clonotype. V is TRBV20-1 and J is TRBJ2-3; TRBD2 matches 14 bases. Germline CDR1 and CDR2: DFQATT and SNEGSKA (reference sequence). This CDR3 has 17 amino acids. The trim removed 3 bases at V and 3 bases at J, leaving 8 bases unmatched. DNA of the CDR3: TGCAGTGCTAGGGATAGACTAGCGGGAGGGAAGACAGATACGCAGTATTTT. Translation gives CSARDRLAGGKTDTQYF.

This clonotype is a singleton in its sample. J is TRBJ2-3 and V is TRBV20-1, with 8 bases lining up with TRBD2. The junction had 20 bases not matched to a gene; V was cut back by 5 bases and J by 1 base. The CDR3 has 19 amino acids. Germline values: CDR1 DFQATT, CDR2 SNEGSKA (reference sequence). The CDR3 sequence is CSARQLAAYLLERTDTQYF. DNA for the CDR3: TGCAGTGCTCGGCAACTAGCGGCCTACTTACTTGAGCGCACAGATACGCAGTATTTT.

This clonotype was detected ten times or more. The chain couples TRBV19 to TRBJ2-7; TRBD1 matches 11 bases. Unmatched junction bases numbered 3, after V lost 5 bases and J lost 3 bases. CDR1 and CDR2 (germline): LNHDA, SQIVND (reference sequence). The length of the CDR3 is 14 residues. DNA of the CDR3: TGTGCCAGTAGTGAAGGGACAGGGGGCTACGAGCAGTACTTC. This translates into CASSEGTGGYEQYF. Full variable domain (missing parts from reference TRBV19 and TRBJ2-7): DGGITQSPKYLFRKEGQNVTLSCEQNLNHDAMYWYRQDPGQGLRLIYYSQIVNDFQKGDIAEGYSVSREKKESFPLTVTSAQKNPTAFYLCASSEGTGGYEQYFGPGTRLTVT.

A note on this clonotype: A far bigger clonotype differs at one base, so this is likely a read error. The rearrangement links TRBV12-3 or TRBV12-4 to TRBJ2-3; D unresolved. The CDR3 loop spans 13 amino acids. This CDR3 is CASRSLVPDMQYF. DNA of the CDR3: TGTGCCAGCAGATCCTTGGTTCCCGATATGCAGTATTTT.

The chain combines TRBV4-1 with TRBJ2-4; TRBD1 matches 7 bases. CDR3 length equals 16 residues. Germline CDR1 reads MGHRA; CDR2 reads YSYEKL. V dropped 3 bases and J dropped 0; count of bases not matched to a gene: 5. The CDR3 spells CASSQGTVLAKNIQYF. The CDR3 DNA follows: TGCGCCAGCAGCCAGGGGACAGTGCTAGCCAAAAACATTCAGTACTTC.

This rearrangement joins TRBV6-2 or TRBV6-3 to TRBJ2-1; 10 bases match TRBD2. This CDR3 spans 16 amino acids. Germline-derived CDR1 and CDR2 are MNHEY and SVGEGT. With V trimmed by 8 bases and J by 0 bases, 7 bases remained unmatched. The CDR3 spells CASGSSGGTSYNEQFF. As DNA, the CDR3 is TGTGCCAGCGGGTCTAGCGGGGGAACCTCCTACAATGAGCAGTTCTTC.

This clonotype appeared many times. The rearrangement links TRBV2 to TRBJ2-1, with 8 bases that match TRBD1. V lost 7 bases, J lost 12 bases, and 17 bases stayed unmatched. This CDR3 has 15 amino acids. Germline V gene sequence: CDR1 SNHLY, CDR2 FYNNEI. CDR3 loop: CASTKRTGPPSAQFF. Here the CDR3 DNA reads TGTGCCAGCACCAAACGGACAGGGCCCCCAAGTGCGCAGTTCTTC. The whole variable domain, remainder taken from reference TRBV2 and TRBJ2-1, is EPEVTQTPSHQVTQMGQEVILRCVPISNHLYFYWYRQILGQKVEFLVSFYNNEISEKSEIFDDQFSVERPDGSNFTLKIRSTKLEDSAMYFCASTKRTGPPSAQFFGPGTRLTVL.

The CDR3 loop reads CATSDGQLSSYEQYF. The DNA for the CDR3 is TGTGCCACCAGTGACGGACAGCTGAGCTCCTACGAGCAGTACTTC. The V and J genes are TRBV24-1 and TRBJ2-7; D is perhaps TRBD1 (6 bases). Germline V gene data show CDR1 as KGHDR and CDR2 as SFDVKD. CDR3 length: 15 residues. V lost 4 bases, J lost 0 bases, and 12 bases lay in between.

This clonotype has a count of ten or more. This chain links TRBV5-1 with TRBJ2-7, with D possibly being TRBD1 (7 bases). The CDR3 is made up of 15 amino acids. Germline CDR1 is SGHRS and CDR2 is YFSETQ. The V end lost 0 bases, the J end lost 2 bases, and 12 bases lay between the germline ends. The CDR3 coding sequence is TGCGCCAGCAGCTTGGGTCCAGGGGGGACCTACGAGCAGTACTTC. This gives the protein CASSLGPGGTYEQYF.

This clonotype was detected ten times or more. The chain recombines TRBV7-9 with TRBJ2-1, with 7 bases that match TRBD2. The V and J ends lost 0 bases and 5 bases, in that order; junction bases with no gene match: 22. The length of the CDR3 is 21 residues. Germline assignment: CDR1 SEHNR and CDR2 FQNEAQ (reference sequence). The CDR3 sequence: CASSLAKRDPSQLEKDNEQFF. CDR3 sequence (DNA): TGTGCCAGCAGCTTAGCAAAGCGGGACCCGTCCCAGCTCGAAAAGGACAATGAGCAGTTCTTC.

Comment on this clonotype: Just one base apart from a much larger clone, this may be a read error. The rearrangement joins TRBV20-1 to TRBJ2-7; D may be TRBD2 (6 bases). CDR1 is DFQATT, CDR2 SNEGSKA, per germline (reference sequence). The germline V and J ends were trimmed by 3 bases and 6 bases, with 15 bases remaining between them. The CDR3 extends over 13 amino acids. For the CDR3, the DNA is TGCAGTGCTAGGCCCGGCGGGGTTGGCGAGCAGTACTTC. Translation gives CSARPGGVGEQYF.

Turning to this clonotype: A clone one base away is much larger, so this may be a read error. The CDR3 end shows no conserved phenylalanine or tryptophan, and so a read error is likely. The genes are TRBV20-1 and TRBJ1-1; 8 positions agree with TRBD1. With 2 bases clipped from V and 6 bases from J, the junction kept 5 bases outside the gene matches. There are 13 residues in the CDR3. The V gene's germline CDR1 is DFQATT and CDR2 SNEGSKA (reference sequence). Here the CDR3 DNA reads TGCAGTGCTAGACAGGGGGCTCGGGCTGAAGCTTTCCTT. Translation gives CSARQGARAEAFL.

This clonotype has more than one count but fewer than ten. The V and J genes are TRBV5-4 and TRBJ2-5, with 7 nucleotides matching TRBD2. The V and J ends lost 0 bases and 5 bases, in that order; junction bases with no gene match: 13. The germline CDR1 and CDR2 sequences are SGHNT and YYREEE (reference sequence). CDR3 length: 17 residues. This CDR3 is CASSLAGIAGGRETQYF. CDR3 in DNA: TGTGCCAGCAGCTTGGCGGGGATAGCGGGTGGGAGGGAGACCCAGTACTTC. The complete variable domain, with remaining parts taken from reference TRBV5-4 and TRBJ2-5, reads ETGVTQSPTHLIKTRGQQVTLRCSSQSGHNTVSWYQQALGQGPQFIFQYYREEENGRGNFPPRFSGLQFPNYSSELNVNALELDDSALYLCASSLAGIAGGRETQYFGPGTRLLVL.

Many counts were recorded for this clonotype. The V and J genes are TRBV18 and TRBJ1-1, with TRBD1 as a possible D gene (5 bases). Per germline, CDR1 KGHSH and CDR2 LQKENI. Trimming stripped 1 base from V and 0 bases from J, with 9 bases between. The CDR3 totals 15 residues. CDR3 amino acids: CASSPRTPMNTEAFF. DNA of the CDR3: TGTGCCAGCTCACCACGGACACCCATGAACACTGAAGCTTTCTTT. Filled out from reference TRBV18 and TRBJ1-1, the complete variable domain reads NAGVMQNPRHLVRRRGQEARLRCSPMKGHSHVYWYRQLPEEGLKFMVYLQKENIIDESGMPKERFSAEFPKEGPSILRIQQVVRGDSAAYFCASSPRTPMNTEAFFGQGTRLTVV.

A few counts support this clonotype. This chain joins TRBV20-1 and TRBJ2-7; 7 bases align to TRBD2. Per germline, CDR1 DFQATT and CDR2 SNEGSKA (reference sequence). Germline trimming cut 5 bases from V and 2 bases from J; bases unmatched to any gene: 9. The CDR3 runs 14 residues. This CDR3 reads CSAARGDPAYEQYF. The CDR3 nucleotides read TGCAGTGCTGCCCGGGGGGACCCGGCCTACGAGCAGTACTTC.

This clonotype appeared a single time. This may stem from a read error, because a much larger clone lies one nucleotide away. For the CDR3, the DNA is TGCAGCGTTACTGAACAGGGTGGTCAGGAGACCCAGTACTTC. Its translation is CSVTEQGGQETQYF. The chain employs TRBV29-1 and TRBJ2-5, with TRBD1 as a possible D gene (6 bases). The V gene lost 5 bases and the J gene lost 5 bases, with 18 bases spanning the gap. The CDR3 spans 14 residues. Germline V gene data show CDR1 as SQVTM and CDR2 as ANQGSEA.

In this sample, this clonotype turned up a few times. The V and J genes are TRBV20-1 and TRBJ1-3, with D possibly matching TRBD1 (6 bases). In germline, CDR1 is DFQATT, CDR2 SNEGSKA (reference sequence). Trimming removed 1 base at V and 2 bases at J, with 12 bases between. CDR3 length equals 15 residues. The CDR3 loop is CSARVGGPPGNTIYF. CDR3 nucleotide sequence: TGCAGTGCTAGAGTTGGGGGGCCCCCTGGAAACACCATATATTTT.

Notes on this clonotype: A clone one base away is much larger, so this may be a read error. The chain uses TRBV12-3 or TRBV12-4 and TRBJ1-4, with a weak D call TRBD1 (5 bases). This CDR3 contains 15 residues. The CDR3 is CASSSLRGVSEKRFF. CDR3 nucleotides: TGTGCCAGCAGTTCCCTAAGGGGCGTAAGCGAAAAACGGTTTTTT.

This clonotype was recorded many times. The genes are TRBV29-1 and TRBJ2-3; the D call may be TRBD1 or TRBD2 (5 bases each). The length of the CDR3 is 13 residues. Germline V gene data show CDR1 as SQVTM and CDR2 as ANQGSEA. Trimming took off 8 bases at V and 2 bases at J, with 14 bases between the two ends. CDR3 loop: CSIRGGYTDTQYF. The CDR3 DNA reads TGCAGCATACGGGGCGGTTACACAGATACGCAGTATTTT.

This chain joins TRBV2 and TRBJ2-5; D ambiguous. CDR3 length equals 13 residues. The V end lost 7 bases, the J end lost 4 bases, and 13 bases lay between the germline ends. CDR1 and CDR2 (germline): SNHLY, FYNNEI. The CDR3 nucleotides are TGTGCCAGCAACCTCGGGCTGGTAGAGACCCAGTACTTC. Amino acids: CASNLGLVETQYF.

As for this clonotype: Since no conserved phenylalanine or tryptophan closes the CDR3, a read error is the likely cause. The chain is built from TRBV7-3 and TRBJ2-1; the match to TRBD2 covers 9 bases. Germline V gene sequence: CDR1 SGHTA, CDR2 FQGTGA. The CDR3 runs to 14 residues. V gave up 5 bases and J gave up 8 bases; unmatched junction bases: 7. DNA for the CDR3: TGTGCCAGCAGCCAGGCGGGAGGGGCCGATGAGCAGTTCTCC. Translating gives CASSQAGGADEQFS.

On this clonotype: A read error may explain this, as a much larger clone is one base away. The chain links TRBV27 to TRBJ2-1, with D possibly matching TRBD2 (6 bases). The CDR3 sequence is 11 residues long. Trimming stripped 8 bases from V and 11 bases from J, with 13 bases between. Germline V gene lookup returns CDR1 MNHEY and CDR2 SMNVEV (reference sequence). This CDR3 is CASGQGLKQFF. The CDR3 nucleotides read TGTGCCAGCGGTCAGGGACTCAAGCAGTTCTTC.

This clonotype showed up many times. The chain carries TRBV5-1 and TRBJ1-1; D might be TRBD1 (5 bases). V lost 0 bases and J 1 base, leaving 16 bases between the germline ends. Germline V lookup: CDR1 SGHRS, CDR2 YFSETQ. The CDR3 totals 17 residues. The CDR3 bases are TGCGCCAGCAGCTTGGGATGGGGGACTATGAGGAACACTGAAGCTTTCTTT. Protein product: CASSLGWGTMRNTEAFF. The full variable domain, its missing parts supplied by reference TRBV5-1 and TRBJ1-1, is KAGVTQTPRYLIKTRGQQVTLSCSPISGHRSVSWYQQTPGQGLQFLFEYFSETQRNKGNFPGRFSGRQFSNSRSEMNVSTLELGDSALYLCASSLGWGTMRNTEAFFGQGTRLTVV.

To note about this clonotype: Possible read error: a much larger clone is one base away. The chain links TRBV20-1 to TRBJ2-3, with a weak D call TRBD2 (5 bases). V lost 0 bases to trimming and J lost 4 bases, with 14 bases between them. The CDR3 loop spans 15 amino acids. Looked up from germline, CDR1 is DFQATT and CDR2 is SNEGSKA (reference sequence). The CDR3 nucleotides read TGCAGTGCTAGAGAGCTCAGAGGGTTCGCAGATACGCAGTATTTT. Translating it yields CSARELRGFADTQYF.

This clonotype was seen repeatedly, ten times or more. The rearrangement uses TRBV20-1 and TRBJ2-1, with TRBD2 identical over 10 bases. This CDR3 region has 15 residues. V was pared by 4 bases and J by 5 bases, with 8 bases of the junction left unmatched. Looked up from germline, CDR1 is DFQATT and CDR2 is SNEGSKA (reference sequence). The CDR3 sequence: CSAINPGLANNEQFF. CDR3 bases: TGCAGTGCTATAAATCCGGGACTAGCGAACAATGAGCAGTTCTTC.

In its sample, this clonotype was seen many times. The chain carries TRBV7-8 and TRBJ1-1; D is uncertain. The CDR3 length is 12 residues. The germline V gene encodes CDR1 SGHVS and CDR2 FQNEAQ. Deletions cut 2 bases from V and 5 bases from J, with 6 bases between. The CDR3 protein is CASSLRDTEAFF. Here the CDR3 DNA reads TGTGCCAGCAGCTTAAGGGATACTGAAGCTTTCTTT.

This clonotype has ten or more counts. This chain uses TRBV4-3 with TRBJ2-1; no definite D call. V gave up 0 bases and J gave up 8 bases, with 20 bases separating them. The CDR3 spans 17 residues. Germline assignment: CDR1 LGHNA and CDR2 YSLEER. The CDR3: CASSQDRWAVGIDEQFF. The CDR3 DNA reads as TGCGCCAGCAGCCAAGACAGGTGGGCAGTGGGGATTGATGAGCAGTTCTTC.

The rearrangement joins TRBV19 to TRBJ2-2; no reliable D call. CDR3 size: 15 residues. V was shortened by 7 bases and J by 8 bases, with 20 bases between the two germline ends. Germline lookup yields CDR1 LNHDA and CDR2 SQIVND (reference sequence). CDR3 DNA sequence: TGTGCCAGTATTTTAGACGGACGGCTAGAAGGGGAGCTGTTTTTT. Amino acids: CASILDGRLEGELFF.

This clonotype was recorded many times. The J gene is TRBJ1-1, the V gene TRBV20-1; D is uncertain. This CDR3 has 12 residues. Looked up from germline, CDR1 is DFQATT and CDR2 is SNEGSKA (reference sequence). With 1 base removed from V and 5 bases from J, the gap between germline ends came to 8 bases. The CDR3 spells CSARVQSTEAFF. In DNA form, the CDR3 reads TGCAGTGCTAGAGTCCAGAGTACTGAAGCTTTCTTT.

This clonotype was detected many times. This chain connects TRBV13 to TRBJ2-7, with TRBD2 identical over 11 bases. Germline V lookup: CDR1 PRHDT, CDR2 FYEKMQ (reference sequence). V was pared by 5 bases and J by 2 bases, with 2 bases of the junction left unmatched. The CDR3 contains 14 residues. CDR3 loop: CASSVSGRAYEQYF. CDR3 bases: TGTGCCAGCAGCGTTAGCGGGAGGGCCTACGAGCAGTACTTC.